The clone carrying this T cell receptor (beta chain) was seen only a few times. Its antigen is undetermined. TCRdb reanalysed the 5' RACE reads using MiXCR and keeps one entry per CDR3 protein. The sample yields some 500,000 distinct CDR3 sequences, 13% to 15% seen once. The CDR3 loop spans 14 amino acids. V lost 7 bases and J lost 4; bases outside the gene matches: 8. Germline V gene data show CDR1 as SNHLY and CDR2 as FYNNEI. This specimen belongs to a study of identical twins. General study findings and limits: Insertions were fewer in abundant cord blood beta clonotypes, whereas memory repertoires showed none of this pattern.

These data were also filed under a second study, of yellow fever vaccine responses in identical twins. This second study says: Reports say the vaccine T cell response in twins looked partly convergent and partly personalized.

The source of this sequence is a woman aged 18-29 years in good health. This chain uses TRBV2 with TRBJ2-5, with TRBD2 identical over 8 bases. Sequenced input: CD4+ T cells sorted from blood. In nucleotides, the CDR3 is TGTGCCAGCAAAATGACTAGCGCCCTAGAGACCCAGTACTTC. This gives the protein CASKMTSALETQYF.